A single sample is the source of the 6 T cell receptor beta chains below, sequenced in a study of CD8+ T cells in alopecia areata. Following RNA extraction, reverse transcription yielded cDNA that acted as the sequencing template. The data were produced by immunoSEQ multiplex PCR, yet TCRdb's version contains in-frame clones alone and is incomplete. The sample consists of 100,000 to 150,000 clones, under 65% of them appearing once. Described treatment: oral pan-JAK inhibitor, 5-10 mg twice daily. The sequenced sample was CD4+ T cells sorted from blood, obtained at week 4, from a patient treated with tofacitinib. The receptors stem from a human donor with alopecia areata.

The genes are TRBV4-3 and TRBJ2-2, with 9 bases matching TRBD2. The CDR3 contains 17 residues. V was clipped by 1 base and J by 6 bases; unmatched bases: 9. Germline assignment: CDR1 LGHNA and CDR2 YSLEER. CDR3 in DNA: TGCGCCAGCAGCCAAGGACCGGGACTAGCCGTTGCCGGGGAGCTGTTTTTT. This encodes CASSQGPGLAVAGELFF.

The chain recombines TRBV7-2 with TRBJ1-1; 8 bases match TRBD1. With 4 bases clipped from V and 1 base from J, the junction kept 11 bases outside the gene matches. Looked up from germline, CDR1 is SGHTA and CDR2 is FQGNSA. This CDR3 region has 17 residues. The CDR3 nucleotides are TGTGCCAGCAGCTCTCAGGGGGCCATCATACCGAACACTGAAGCTTTCTTT. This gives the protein CASSSQGAIIPNTEAFF. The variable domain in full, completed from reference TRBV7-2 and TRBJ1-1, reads GAGVSQSPSNKVTEKGKDVELRCDPISGHTALYWYRQSLGQGLEFLIYFQGNSAPDKSGLPSDRFSAERTGGSVSTLTIQRTQQEDSAVYLCASSSQGAIIPNTEAFFGQGTRLTVV.

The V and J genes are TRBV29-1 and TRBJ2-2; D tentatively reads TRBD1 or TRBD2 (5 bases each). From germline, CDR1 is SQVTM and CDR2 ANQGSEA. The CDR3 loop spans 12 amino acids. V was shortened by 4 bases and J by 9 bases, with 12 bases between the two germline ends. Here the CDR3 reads CSVGSWGRELFF. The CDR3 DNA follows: TGCAGCGTTGGAAGTTGGGGACGGGAGCTGTTTTTT.

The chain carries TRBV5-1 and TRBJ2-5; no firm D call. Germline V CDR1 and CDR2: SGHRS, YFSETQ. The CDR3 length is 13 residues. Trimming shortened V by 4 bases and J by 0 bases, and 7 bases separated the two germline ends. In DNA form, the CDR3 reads TGCGCCAGCAGCCGGGCCCACCAAGAGACCCAGTACTTC. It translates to CASSRAHQETQYF.

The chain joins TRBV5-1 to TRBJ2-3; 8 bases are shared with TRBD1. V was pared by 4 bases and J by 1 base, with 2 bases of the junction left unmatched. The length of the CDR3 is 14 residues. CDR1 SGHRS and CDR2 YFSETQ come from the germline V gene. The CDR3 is CASSLQGGTDTQYF. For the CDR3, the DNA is TGCGCCAGCAGCCTACAGGGGGGCACAGATACGCAGTATTTT.

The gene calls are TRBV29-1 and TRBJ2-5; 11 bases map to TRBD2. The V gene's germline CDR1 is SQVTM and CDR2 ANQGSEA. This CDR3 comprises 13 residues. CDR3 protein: CIVTSGNQETQYF. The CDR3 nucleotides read TGCATCGTGACTAGCGGGAACCAAGAGACCCAGTACTTC.